The 16 T cell receptor beta chains below all came from one sample that was sequenced in a study of cytomegalovirus exposure and HLA in healthy donors (dated by TCRdb to about 2017). The protocol used for the library was the immunoSEQ multiplex PCR assay. For the multiplex PCR, a mixture combining 60 forward primers for TCR Vbeta segments and 13 reverse primers for TCR Jbeta segments was used. TCRdb re-hosts the immuneACCESS table, in-frame sequences only. Its copies lack some clones; in the studies checked, an unresolved V gene accounts for under half of them, and the cause for the rest is not known. The sample yields approximately 160,000 clones; 68% were counted once. Together, the top ten hold 3.5% to 5% of the sample. Sequencing was carried out using PBMCs. These receptors were collected from a woman aged 18-29 years in good health and CMV-seropositive.

V and J are TRBV28 and TRBJ1-2; TRBD1 matches 10 bases. This CDR3 spans 14 amino acids. Germline CDR1 and CDR2: MDHEN and SYDVKM. The V segment lost 2 bases and the J segment 8 bases; nucleotides outside the gene matches: 5. CDR3 coding DNA: TGTGCCAGCAGTTTAAATCCGACAGGGGGCGGCTACACCTTC. Protein: CASSLNPTGGGYTF.

The chain is built from TRBV27 and TRBJ1-1, with D possibly being TRBD1 (6 bases). Germline CDR1 and CDR2: MNHEY and SMNVEV (reference sequence). V lost 1 base and J lost 1, with 13 bases in between. There are 16 residues in the CDR3. CDR3 sequence: CASSLFGRGANTEAFF. In DNA form, the CDR3 reads TGTGCCAGCAGTTTATTCGGGCGGGGGGCGAACACTGAAGCTTTCTTT.

V and J are TRBV18 and TRBJ1-5; D unresolved. Germline CDR1 is KGHSH and CDR2 is LQKENI. Trimming pared 3 bases from V and 0 bases from J, leaving 6 bases between. The CDR3 is 14 amino acids. The CDR3 reads CASSPPYSNQPQHF. CDR3 sequence (DNA): TGTGCCAGCTCACCCCCGTATAGCAATCAGCCCCAGCATTTT.

This clone turned up a few times. The V gene is TRBV7-6, the J gene TRBJ1-1; D gene ambiguous. V lost 3 bases and J 11 bases, leaving 10 bases between the germline ends. This CDR3 is built from 11 residues. CDR1 is SGHVS and CDR2 is FNYEAQ in the germline V gene. CDR3 amino acids: CASSLGGDAFF. CDR3 in DNA: TGTGCCAGCAGCTTGGGTGGAGACGCTTTCTTT.

This clone was seen a handful of times. The V and J genes are TRBV18 and TRBJ2-7; 7 bases fit TRBD1. CDR1 is KGHSH, CDR2 LQKENI, per germline. The junction had 5 bases not matched to a gene; V was cut back by 0 bases and J by 3 bases. The CDR3 has 15 amino acids. As DNA, the CDR3 is TGTGCCAGCTCACCACCGGGACAGAATAACTACGAGCAGTACTTC. Its translation is CASSPPGQNNYEQYF.

This clone was seen more than once but under ten times. The J gene is TRBJ1-4, the V gene TRBV14, with 9 bases aligning to TRBD1. V gave up 4 bases and J gave up 1 base; unmatched junction bases: 7. This CDR3 is 17 amino acids long. Germline CDR1 and CDR2: SGHDN and FVKESK. CDR3 loop: CASSPMGQGKTNEKLFF. DNA of the CDR3: TGTGCCAGCAGCCCGATGGGACAGGGAAAAACTAATGAAAAACTGTTTTTT.

The chain links TRBV6-6 to TRBJ1-2; D unresolved. Germline values: CDR1 MNHNY, CDR2 SVGAGI (reference sequence). The CDR3 runs to 10 residues. Trimming stripped 11 bases from V and 8 bases from J, with 12 bases between. The chain's CDR3 is CAVESGGYTF. In nucleotides, the CDR3 is TGTGCCGTCGAGAGCGGGGGCTACACCTTC.

A few counts support this clone. The genes are TRBV5-1 and TRBJ2-7; no firm D call. CDR1 and CDR2 from the germline V gene are SGHRS and YFSETQ. The CDR3 length is 12 residues. V lost 1 base to trimming and J lost 4 bases, with 6 bases between them. The CDR3 protein is CASSLSGYEQYF. CDR3 bases: TGCGCCAGCAGCTTGTCCGGGTACGAGCAGTACTTC.

This clone was observed a few times. The chain combines TRBV13 with TRBJ2-7; 10 bases align to TRBD2. The CDR3 consists of 15 residues. In germline, CDR1 is PRHDT, CDR2 FYEKMQ (reference sequence). V shed 2 bases and J 2 bases; nucleotides not matched to a gene: 3. The CDR3 DNA sequence: TGTGCCAGCAGCTTACGGACTAGCGGTACCTACGAGCAGTACTTC. This gives the protein CASSLRTSGTYEQYF.

The V call is TRBV27, the J call TRBJ2-7; 7 nucleotides align to TRBD1. CDR1 and CDR2 (germline): MNHEY, SMNVEV (reference sequence). V dropped 2 bases and J dropped 3; count of bases not matched to a gene: 1. The CDR3 has 13 residues. In DNA, the CDR3 is TGTGCCAGCAGTTTACGGGACAGCTACGAGCAGTACTTC. It yields the protein CASSLRDSYEQYF.

This clone was counted only a few times. V and J are TRBV30 and TRBJ1-1; perhaps TRBD1 as D (6 bases). This CDR3 spans 12 amino acids. Germline V CDR1 and CDR2: GTSNPN, SVGIG (reference sequence). V lost 5 bases and J 3 bases, leaving 10 bases between the germline ends. The CDR3 bases are TGTGCCTGGGAACAGGGACACACTGAAGCTTTCTTT. Its protein product is CAWEQGHTEAFF. Supplemented by reference TRBV30 and TRBJ1-1, the full variable domain reads SQTIHQWPATLVQPVGSPLSLECTVEGTSNPNLYWYRQAAGRGLQLLFYSVGIGQISSEVPQNLSASRPQDRQFILSSKKLLLSDSGFYLCAWEQGHTEAFFGQGTRLTVV.

This chain joins TRBV28 and TRBJ2-5, with D possibly TRBD2 on 6 matching bases. The J call is in doubt because the DNA end fits TRBJ2-7 better. The V gene's germline CDR1 is MDHEN and CDR2 SYDVKM. The CDR3 is 16 amino acids. CDR3 sequence (DNA): TGTGCCAGCACCACACAAGGGAGGCCCGTACTCTACGAGCAGTACTTC. This encodes CASTTQGRPVLYEQYF.

This chain uses TRBV28 with TRBJ1-2; TRBD1 matches 10 bases. The germline V gene encodes CDR1 MDHEN and CDR2 SYDVKM. The CDR3 is 13 residues long. V lost 5 bases to trimming and J lost 7 bases; unmatched junction nucleotides: 4. The CDR3 DNA reads as TGTGCCAGCAGTCGGGGACAGGGGACTGGCTACACCTTC. This codes for CASSRGQGTGYTF.

This clone was found a few times. The genes are TRBV9 and TRBJ1-4, with D possibly TRBD1 on 5 matching bases. Germline V lookup: CDR1 SGDLS, CDR2 YYNGEE. The CDR3 extends over 15 amino acids. V lost 0 bases and J 1 base, leaving 7 bases between the germline ends. In nucleotides, the CDR3 is TGTGCCAGCAGCGTAGCGGGGGGAACTAATGAAAAACTGTTTTTT. This encodes CASSVAGGTNEKLFF.

This chain connects TRBV7-2 to TRBJ2-5; D not certain. The CDR3 runs to 15 residues. Deletions cut 2 bases from V and 2 bases from J, with 12 bases between. The germline V gene has CDR1 SGHTA and CDR2 FQGNSA. The CDR3 sequence: CASSLSWSLQETQYF. DNA for the CDR3: TGTGCCAGCAGCTTATCTTGGAGTTTACAAGAGACCCAGTACTTC.

This chain uses TRBV11-1 with TRBJ2-7, with D uncertain. V was shortened by 3 bases and J by 0 bases, with 18 bases between the two germline ends. Germline V gene sequence: CDR1 SGHAT, CDR2 FQDESV (reference sequence). This CDR3 comprises 17 residues. CDR3 region: CASSFYGTHGFSYEQYF. Written as DNA, the CDR3 is TGTGCCAGCAGCTTCTATGGCACACACGGGTTCTCCTACGAGCAGTACTTC. Full variable domain (missing parts from reference TRBV11-1 and TRBJ2-7): EAEVAQSPRYKITEKSQAVAFWCDPISGHATLYWYRQILGQGPELLVQFQDESVVDDSQLPKDRFSAERLKGVDSTLKIQPAELGDSAMYLCASSFYGTHGFSYEQYFGPGTRLTVT.